This is a list of T cell receptor beta chains from one sample in a study of T cell responses to AZD1222 COVID-19 vaccine. Here immunoSEQ multiplex PCR was the method, and the copy in TCRdb shows in-frame clones only, minus some. The table shows over 100,000 clones, with about 82% occurring only once. The source was peripheral blood, collected on day 0 of AZD1222 vaccination. All receptors come from an adult in good health. Each CDR3 is given with its conserved first and last residue. Not every row has a clone size; where given, it reads once, few, many or a size class.

clone_size | v_call | cdr3_aa
few | TRBV19 | CASSIIPQSYGYTF
. | TRBV24-1 | CATSDGQDKSTDTQYF
. | TRBV6-1 | CASSETSGIVHEQFF
. | TRBV6-5 | CASRGERSDTQYF
. | TRBV2 | CATTGAAQAFF
once | TRBV5-8 | CASSLEGGNTEAFF
. | TRBV28 | CASSSRDRVHYGYTF
. | TRBV20-1 | CSASLGARGDTQYF
. | TRBV3-1/TRBV3-2 | CASSQGSHTEAFF
. | TRBV21-1 | CASSKGQGLLYEAFF
. | TRBV11-3 | CALPCRGDNQPQHF
. | TRBV3-1/TRBV3-2 | CASTPRGTNTEAFF
. | TRBV9 | CASSISPEDSPLHF
. | TRBV4-2 | CASGEEGGAAWNEQFF
once | TRBV29-1 | CSVVSGRVYNEQFF
. | TRBV9 | CASATGVGNTIYF
. | TRBV5-5 | CASSLLFGGGGNEQFF
. | TRBV28 | CASSSPEEFAGELFF
. | TRBV11-2 | CASRDSGNTIYF
. | TRBV4-3 | CASSQDRQLTWAQYF